The entry that follows covers one TCR beta chain sequence. No cognate antigen has been identified for it. No much larger clonotype is one base removed from it; base qualities were not supplied. These data belong to a study of blood T cell repertoires in COVID-19 (dated by TCRdb to the early 2020s). Notes on the research overall: Collaborator samples came from the United States, Italy and Spain and covered acute and convalescent phases of COVID-19. The prospective study material was composed of cDNA or gDNA derived from T cells, B-cell-depleted T cells, or PBMCs. The dataset comprised deeply sampled blood TCRbeta repertoires from subjects exposed to, actively infected with, or recovered from COVID-19. The repertoires were made available in a free public database intended to serve as a resource for research on the immune response to SARS-CoV-2. Samples came from the ongoing ImmuneRACE study (first 160 participants) plus 1,254 subjects from 6 global collaborators. Nearly every sample came with metadata listing a de-identified subject ID, COVID-19 status, age in years and sex. HLA class I and class II types, where available, came from metadata supplied by the sample provider rather than from assay-based typing.

TCRbeta CDR3 regions were amplified from genomic DNA using the immunoSEQ Assay, a bias-controlled multiplex PCR. Regarding the original processing steps: Within the assay, amplification of reference gene primers was used to estimate how many nucleated cells each sample contained. To quantify the absolute abundance of each unique TCRbeta CDR3 rearrangement, sequence reads were collapsed and filtered. For each sample, productive Simpson clonality was calculated as the square root of Simpson's diversity index across productive rearrangements. Entries here come from immuneACCESS through TCRdb and include only in-frame sequences with V and J called. Some clones fail to appear in such tables; in the studies checked, an unresolved V gene covers under half of the shortfall, and the cause of the remainder is unknown. V, J and clone size are those of that table, while D and trimming were read from the DNA. The sample records over 85,000 clones, about 90% of which are singletons. The biggest ten clones account for just under 20% of the sample.

Each collaborating institution followed its own protocols to collect whole blood in K2EDTA tubes. For TCRbeta analysis, collaborators shipped samples in one of three forms: frozen whole blood, isolated PBMCs, or DNA extracted from either of those sample types. The study at large found these results: The amount of clinical and demographic metadata varied by source and participant and was provided uncurated.

The sequence came from a human donor in a cohort sampled during active COVID-19. The material sequenced was peripheral blood.

The CDR3 here reads CASSSASVSDTQYF. The DNA sequence follows: TGTGCCAGCAGCTCAGCTAGCGTATCAGATACGCAGTATTTT. The sequence links TRBV7-3 to TRBJ2-3; 6 matching bases give a weak D call of TRBD2. Relative to germline, V is 4 bases shorter and J is 4 bases shorter, with 12 bases between their ends. The CDR3 covers 14 residues, taking in both the cysteine and the phenylalanine. Only the CDR3 part of the read is kept: 42 bases, read in frame from the first base. CDR1 is given as SGHTA and CDR2 as FQGTGA, both from the germline V gene.